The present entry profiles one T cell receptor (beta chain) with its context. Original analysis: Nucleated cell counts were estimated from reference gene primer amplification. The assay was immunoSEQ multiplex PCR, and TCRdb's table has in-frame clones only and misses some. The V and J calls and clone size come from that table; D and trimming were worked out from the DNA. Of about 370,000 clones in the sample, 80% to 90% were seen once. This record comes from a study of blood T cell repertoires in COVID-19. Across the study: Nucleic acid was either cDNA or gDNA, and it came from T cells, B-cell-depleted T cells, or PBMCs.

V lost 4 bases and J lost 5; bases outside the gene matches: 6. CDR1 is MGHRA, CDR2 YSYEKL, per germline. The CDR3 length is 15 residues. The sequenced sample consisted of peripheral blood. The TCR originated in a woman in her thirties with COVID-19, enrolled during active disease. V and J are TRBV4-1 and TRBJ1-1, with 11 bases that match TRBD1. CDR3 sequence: CASSLGTGGLTEAFF. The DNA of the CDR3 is TGCGCCAGCAGCCTCGGGACAGGGGGTTTGACTGAAGCTTTCTTT.